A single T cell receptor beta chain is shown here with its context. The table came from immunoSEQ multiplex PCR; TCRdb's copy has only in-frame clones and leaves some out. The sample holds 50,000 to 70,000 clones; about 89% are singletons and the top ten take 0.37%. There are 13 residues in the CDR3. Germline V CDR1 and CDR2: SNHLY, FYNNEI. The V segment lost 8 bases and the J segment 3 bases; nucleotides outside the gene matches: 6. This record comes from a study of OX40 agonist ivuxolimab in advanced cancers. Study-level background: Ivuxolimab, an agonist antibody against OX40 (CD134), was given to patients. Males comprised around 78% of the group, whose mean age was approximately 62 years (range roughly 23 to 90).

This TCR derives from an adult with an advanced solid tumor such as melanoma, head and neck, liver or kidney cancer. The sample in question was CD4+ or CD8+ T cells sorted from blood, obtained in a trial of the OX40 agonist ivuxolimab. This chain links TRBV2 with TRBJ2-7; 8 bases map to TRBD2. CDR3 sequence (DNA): TGTGCCAGCCAGACTAGCGAGTTCTACGAGCAGTACTTC. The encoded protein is CASQTSEFYEQYF.